The clone carrying this T cell receptor beta chain was observed a few times. The antigen is undetermined. The sample originates from a study of cytomegalovirus exposure and HLA in healthy donors. General study points: Analyzed later, association rates of TCRs varied across HLA loci, with DRB1 most and HLA-C fewest.

J was trimmed by 5 bases and V by 8 bases; bases with no gene match: 9. Per the germline V gene, CDR1 is MNHNY and CDR2 is SVGAGI (reference sequence). The CDR3 is 15 residues long. 13 Jbeta primers and 60 Vbeta primers were used for the PCR. Sequenced by immunoSEQ multiplex PCR; TCRdb stores in-frame clones only, minus some. The sample has roughly 110,000 clones, under 80% seen once. The chain joins TRBV6-6 to TRBJ2-2; 9 positions agree with TRBD1. This sequence originates from a woman in her fifties or sixties in good health and CMV-seropositive. The sequenced sample was PBMCs. The DNA for the CDR3 is TGTGCCAGCTGCGACAGGGGGATCGGAACCGGGGAGCTGTTTTTT. It codes for CASCDRGIGTGELFF.